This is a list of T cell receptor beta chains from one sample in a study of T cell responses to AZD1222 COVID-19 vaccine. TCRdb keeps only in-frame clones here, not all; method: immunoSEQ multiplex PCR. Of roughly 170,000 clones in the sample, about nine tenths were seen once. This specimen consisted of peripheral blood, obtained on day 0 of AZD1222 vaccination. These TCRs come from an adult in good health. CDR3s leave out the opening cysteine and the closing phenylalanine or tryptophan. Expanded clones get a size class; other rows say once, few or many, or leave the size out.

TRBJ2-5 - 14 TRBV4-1 ASSLKAGQGGETQY
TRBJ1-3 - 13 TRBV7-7 ASSLGQDDGNTIY
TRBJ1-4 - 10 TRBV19 ASSGLGEKLF
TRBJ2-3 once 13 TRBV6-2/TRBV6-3 ASSSTSGYTDTQY
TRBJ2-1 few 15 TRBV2 ASRGPTGDPAYNEQF
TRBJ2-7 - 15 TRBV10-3 AISDMGLAGGYHEQY
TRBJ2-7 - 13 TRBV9 ASNTGGQGNYEQY
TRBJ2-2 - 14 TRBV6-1 ASSEGGQINTGELF
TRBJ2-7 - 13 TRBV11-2 ASSLHGLVNHEQY
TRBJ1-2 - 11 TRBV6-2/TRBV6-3 ASSPTGNYGYT
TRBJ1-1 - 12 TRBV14 ASSPIGRGAEAF
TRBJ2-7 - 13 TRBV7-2 ASSFQGASFGEQY
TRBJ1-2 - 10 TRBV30 AWSPYSYGYT
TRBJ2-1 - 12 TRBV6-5 ASSFSTTYNEQF
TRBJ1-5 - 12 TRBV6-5 ASSYSVGHQPQH
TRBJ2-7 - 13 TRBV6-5 ASSLRQGADYEQY
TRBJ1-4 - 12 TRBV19 ASIGGATGEKLF
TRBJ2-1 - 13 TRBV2 ASSAGTSGYNEQF
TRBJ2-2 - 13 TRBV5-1 ASSFGASRTGELF
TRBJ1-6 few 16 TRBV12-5 ASGFFEAGRGDNSPLH
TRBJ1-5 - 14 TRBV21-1 ASQEDREYSNQPQH
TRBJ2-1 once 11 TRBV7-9 ASSTGTSNEQF
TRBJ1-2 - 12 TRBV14 ASSPRDRYYGYT
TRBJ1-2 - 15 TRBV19 ASSIGASFGGNYGYT
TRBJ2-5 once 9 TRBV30 AWSVLETQY
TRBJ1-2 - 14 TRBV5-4 ASSSPGTGANYGYT
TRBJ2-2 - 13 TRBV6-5 ASRLAGGLPGELF
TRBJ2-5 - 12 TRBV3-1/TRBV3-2 ASSPFLGQETQY
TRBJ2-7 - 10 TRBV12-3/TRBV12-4 ASSFRVGEQY